Below, 5 T cell receptor beta chains from the same sample are listed, as sequenced in a study of blood T cells in healthy people across ages. Primed by a sample-barcoded 5' primer and a J-beta primer mix, a second PCR proceeded for about 6 to 11 cycles. TCRdb re-derived calls from the 5' RACE reads in MiXCR, one entry per CDR3 protein. The sample shows about 400,000 distinct CDR3 sequences, about 49% of them seen only once. The material sequenced was blood. These receptors were obtained from a man in his 60s in good health.

This clonotype showed up just once. This rearrangement joins TRBV11-2 to TRBJ2-1; D could derive from TRBD1 or TRBD2 (5 bases each). This CDR3 contains 17 residues. The germline CDR1 and CDR2 sequences are SGHAT and FQNNGV. The V and J ends lost 5 bases and 3 bases respectively, with 20 bases between them. The CDR3 DNA reads TGTGCCAGCAGCAGTTCCGGGGCTTGGAGCTTCTACAATGAGCAGTTCTTC. It codes for CASSSSGAWSFYNEQFF.

This clonotype was picked up one time. V usage is TRBV4-3 and J usage is TRBJ2-6, with a possible D match to TRBD1 (6 bases). Trimming cost V 4 bases and J 0 bases, with 10 bases left between them. Germline V gene sequence: CDR1 LGHNA, CDR2 YSLEER. The CDR3 runs to 16 residues. CDR3 residues: CASSRTGLSGANVLTF. The CDR3 DNA sequence: TGCGCCAGCAGCCGAACAGGGCTCTCTGGGGCCAACGTCCTGACTTTC.

The chain has TRBV30 and TRBJ2-1; tentatively, D is TRBD1 (9 bases). From germline, CDR1 is GTSNPN and CDR2 SVGIG (reference sequence). The CDR3 spans 14 residues. Deletions cut 8 bases from V and 2 bases from J, with 16 bases between. CDR3 coding DNA: TGTGCCCGGGAGGGACAGGGCACCTACAATGAGCAGTTCTTC. Protein sequence: CAREGQGTYNEQFF.

The V gene is TRBV5-1, the J gene TRBJ2-7, with 16 bases fitting TRBD2. J was trimmed by 6 bases and V by 4 bases; bases with no gene match: 10. This CDR3 comprises 17 residues. Germline V gene sequence: CDR1 SGHRS, CDR2 YFSETQ. CDR3 amino acids: CASSRTGTSGRVGEQYF. In nucleotides, the CDR3 is TGCGCCAGCAGCAGAACCGGGACTAGCGGGAGGGTCGGCGAGCAGTACTTC. The whole variable domain, remainder taken from reference TRBV5-1 and TRBJ2-7, is KAGVTQTPRYLIKTRGQQVTLSCSPISGHRSVSWYQQTPGQGLQFLFEYFSETQRNKGNFPGRFSGRQFSNSRSEMNVSTLELGDSALYLCASSRTGTSGRVGEQYFGPGTRLTVT.

The chain is built from TRBV6-2 or TRBV6-3 and TRBJ2-7, with unresolved D. Germline V gene lookup returns CDR1 MNHEY and CDR2 SVGEGT. This CDR3 has 13 residues. Trimming shortened V by 10 bases and J by 0 bases, and 13 bases separated the two germline ends. CDR3 sequence: CATFSRFSYEQYF. CDR3 sequence (DNA): TGTGCCACCTTCAGCCGGTTCTCCTACGAGCAGTACTTC.